This TCR beta chain was sequenced for a study of response to subunit inactivated influenza vaccine. Whole-study findings and limits: New T cells are recruited in small numbers by each seasonal influenza vaccination, according to the authors' suggestion.

This clonotype was counted between two and nine times. Its antigen is as yet unknown. CDR3 length: 12 amino acids. V was shortened by 3 bases and J by 8 bases, with 10 bases between the two germline ends. TCRdb used MiXCR to reprocess the RT-PCR reads, holding one entry per CDR3 protein. The sample records fewer than 600,000 distinct CDR3 sequences, 7.2% being singletons. The rearrangement uses TRBV12-3 or TRBV12-4 and TRBJ1-2, with a possible D match to TRBD1 (6 bases). The starting material was PBMCs from blood, obtained roughly 24 months after vaccination. The TCR was taken from a man aged 50 to 69 who received an inactivated influenza vaccine. The CDR3 nucleotides are TGTGCCAGCAGTTTTGGCAGGGGAGGCTACACCTTC. As protein: CASSFGRGGYTF.